This is a list of T cell receptor beta chains from one sample in a study of post-analysis software for immune sequencing data. TCRdb processed the PCR reads anew with MiXCR; each CDR3 protein has one entry. The sample lists about 620,000 distinct CDR3 sequences, 44% seen once, with under 2% in the top ten. Sequenced: blood. The receptors were sampled from a girl aged 5 to 17 with multiple sclerosis. CDR3s include the opening cysteine and the closing phenylalanine or tryptophan. The order of the fields is V gene, clone size, D gene, J gene, CDR3 protein, CDR3 DNA. D genes are given only for firm matches. Where a row states a size, it is once, few, many or the class of an expanded clone; other rows omit it.

>TRBV5-1|few|.|TRBJ2-5
CASSLRRQQETQYF
TGCGCCAGCAGCTTGCGGCGCCAACAAGAGACCCAGTACTTC
>TRBV21-1|few|.|TRBJ1-5
CASSPKRSRFTGNQPQHF
TGTGCCAGCAGCCCTAAGAGGTCCAGGTTTACGGGCAATCAGCCCCAGCATTTT
>TRBV29-1|.|.|TRBJ2-7
CSVGLRQASYEQYF
TGCAGCGTGGGACTCCGACAGGCCTCCTACGAGCAGTACTTC
>TRBV5-1|once|.|TRBJ2-1
CASSVGRTYNEQFF
TGCGCCAGCAGCGTGGGACGCACCTACAATGAGCAGTTCTTC
>TRBV7-6|few|.|TRBJ1-4
CASSSSRRGTALNEKLFF
TGTGCCAGCAGCTCGAGCCGGAGAGGGACGGCTTTGAATGAAAAACTGTTTTTT
>TRBV29-1|.|.|TRBJ2-1
CSVEAGTGWPFF
TGCAGCGTTGAAGCGGGTACAGGGTGGCCGTTCTTC
>TRBV7-9|once|.|TRBJ2-2
CASSLERMRGTGELFF
TGTGCCAGCAGCTTAGAGAGGATGCGGGGTACCGGGGAGCTGTTTTTT
>TRBV4-1|.|.|TRBJ1-2
CASSQGQSNYGYTF
TGCGCCAGCAGCCAAGGCCAGAGCAACTATGGCTACACCTTC
>TRBV5-1|.|.|TRBJ2-5
CASSFGGVTQETQYF
TGCGCCAGCAGCTTCGGGGGAGTTACTCAAGAGACCCAGTACTTC
>TRBV29-1|few|.|TRBJ2-4
CSARELGLDIQYF
TGCAGCGCTCGGGAACTAGGATTAGACATTCAGTACTTC
>TRBV7-9|.|TRBD2|TRBJ2-5
CASGTGTSGTETQYF
TGTGCCAGCGGCACCGGGACTAGCGGGACGGAGACCCAGTACTTC
>TRBV7-2|.|TRBD2|TRBJ2-7
CASSIGPPGLAGYEQYF
TGTGCCAGCAGCATCGGGCCCCCCGGACTAGCGGGGTACGAGCAGTACTTC
>TRBV5-5|few|TRBD1|TRBJ2-1
CATTGGDEQFF
TGTGCCACGACAGGGGGGGATGAGCAGTTCTTC
>TRBV12-3/TRBV12-4|once|.|TRBJ1-2
CASLPRASYGYTF
TGTGCCAGCCTTCCCCGGGCATCTTATGGCTACACCTTC
>TRBV7-3|.|.|TRBJ2-1
CASSLSGGRLEEQFF
TGTGCCAGCAGCTTAAGTGGGGGACGGTTGGAAGAGCAGTTCTTC
>TRBV24-1|.|.|TRBJ2-3
CATSGKGRPGSDTQYF
TGTGCCACCAGTGGGAAGGGTCGGCCGGGATCAGATACGCAGTATTTT
>TRBV12-3/TRBV12-4|.|.|TRBJ2-5
CASSTTRVREETQYF
TGTGCCAGCAGCACGACTAGGGTACGGGAAGAGACCCAGTACTTC
>TRBV4-1|.|.|TRBJ1-4
CASSRVQITTNEKLFF
TGCGCCAGCAGCCGAGTCCAGATCACGACTAATGAAAAACTGTTTTTT
>TRBV12-3/TRBV12-4|.|TRBD2|TRBJ2-7
CASSFRTAGLAGERPQGEQYF
TGTGCCAGCAGTTTCAGGACAGCGGGACTAGCGGGAGAGAGGCCCCAGGGGGAGCAGTACTTC
>TRBV3-1|.|.|TRBJ2-7
CASSPRGGYYEQYF
TGTGCCAGCAGCCCCAGAGGGGGATACTACGAGCAGTACTTC
>TRBV24-1|.|.|TRBJ2-5
CATSDWERTNEQYF
TGTGCCACCAGTGACTGGGAGAGGACCAATGAGCAGTACTTC
>TRBV6-2/TRBV6-3|few|.|TRBJ2-7
CASSYSPLSYEQYF
TGTGCCAGCAGTTACTCGCCGCTCTCCTACGAGCAGTACTTC
>TRBV12-3/TRBV12-4|.|TRBD2|TRBJ2-2
CASRGELARGELFF
TGTGCCAGCAGGGGTGAACTAGCGCGGGGGGAGCTGTTTTTT
>TRBV12-3/TRBV12-4|.|.|TRBJ1-1
CASRAQVNTEAFF
TGTGCCAGCAGGGCACAGGTGAACACTGAAGCTTTCTTT
>TRBV20-1|.|.|TRBJ1-4
CSASPGLNEKLFF
TGCAGTGCTAGCCCGGGGCTTAATGAAAAACTGTTTTTT
>TRBV20-1|.|.|TRBJ1-1
CSAAGNTEAFF
TGCAGTGCCGCGGGGAACACTGAAGCTTTCTTT
>TRBV12-3/TRBV12-4|.|.|TRBJ2-3
CASSFWDRTDAQYF
TGTGCCAGCAGTTTCTGGGACCGCACAGATGCGCAGTATTTT
>TRBV20-1|.|.|TRBJ1-5
CSAPGTPNRGGPNSNQPQHF
TGCAGTGCCCCTGGTACCCCGAACCGGGGGGGGCCAAATAGCAATCAGCCCCAGCATTTT
>TRBV11-2|once|.|TRBJ2-1
CASSLGVPPNNEQFF
TGTGCCAGCAGCTTGGGAGTGCCCCCCAACAATGAGCAGTTCTTC
>TRBV13|few|.|TRBJ1-2
CASSSTGFGYTF
TGTGCCAGCAGCTCAACAGGGTTTGGCTACACCTTC
>TRBV4-1|.|.|TRBJ1-2
CASSQDAGQVIWRYGYTF
TGCGCCAGCAGCCAAGATGCGGGGCAGGTCATCTGGCGATATGGCTACACCTTC
>TRBV12-3/TRBV12-4|few|.|TRBJ1-5
CASSPPFSNQPQHF
TGTGCCAGCAGTCCCCCGTTTAGCAATCAGCCCCAGCATTTT
>TRBV6-6|.|.|TRBJ1-2
CAISDSPINYGYTF
TGTGCCATTTCCGACAGCCCGATTAACTATGGCTACACCTTC
>TRBV24-1|few|.|TRBJ2-5
CATSDSDGTETQYF
TGTGCCACCAGTGATTCGGACGGTACAGAGACCCAGTACTTC
>TRBV29-1|.|.|TRBJ1-2
CSVEQDYGYTF
TGCAGCGTTGAGCAGGACTATGGCTACACCTTC
>TRBV12-3/TRBV12-4|.|.|TRBJ2-7
CASSLGARAVREQYF
TGTGCCAGCAGCTTGGGGGCCAGGGCGGTCCGGGAGCAGTACTTC
>TRBV13|.|.|TRBJ2-3
CASSLPQLAPTDTQYF
TGTGCCAGCAGCTTACCACAACTAGCCCCCACAGATACGCAGTATTTT
>TRBV12-3/TRBV12-4|.|.|TRBJ1-2
CAAINGASYGYTF
TGTGCCGCCATCAACGGGGCGTCCTATGGCTACACCTTC
>TRBV20-1|.|TRBD2|TRBJ2-1
CSARRGSGGSYNEQFF
TGCAGTGCTAGGAGGGGTAGCGGGGGCAGCTACAATGAGCAGTTCTTC
>TRBV28|few|TRBD2|TRBJ2-1
CASSLSGLAGDWEQFF
TGTGCCAGCAGTTTATCGGGACTAGCGGGAGACTGGGAGCAGTTCTTC
>TRBV25-1|.|TRBD1|TRBJ2-7
CASSPTGQFSYEQYF
TGTGCCAGCAGTCCGACAGGGCAGTTCTCCTACGAGCAGTACTTC
>TRBV12-3/TRBV12-4|few|TRBD1|TRBJ2-5
CASSLSDRGQETQYF
TGTGCCAGCAGCCTCTCGGACAGGGGACAAGAGACCCAGTACTTC
>TRBV18|.|.|TRBJ2-5
CASSPRDETQYF
TGTGCCAGCTCACCACGGGACGAGACCCAGTACTTC
>TRBV7-2|.|.|TRBJ2-1
CASSLAPARDEQFF
TGTGCCAGCAGCTTAGCTCCAGCGAGGGATGAGCAGTTCTTC
>TRBV5-1|.|.|TRBJ1-5
CASSLGDAGNQPQHF
TGCGCCAGCAGCTTGGGGGACGCGGGGAATCAGCCCCAGCATTTT
>TRBV3-1|.|TRBD2|TRBJ2-1
CASSQARSGRSNEQFF
TGTGCCAGCAGCCAAGCCCGTAGCGGGAGATCTAATGAGCAGTTCTTC
>TRBV24-1|.|TRBD1|TRBJ2-1
CATSDCGQGAHEQFF
TGTGCCACCAGTGATTGTGGACAGGGGGCCCATGAGCAGTTCTTC
>TRBV6-6|few|TRBD1|TRBJ2-3
CASSFDRGGTDTQYF
TGTGCCAGCAGTTTCGACAGGGGGGGAACAGATACGCAGTATTTT
>TRBV24-1|.|.|TRBJ2-5
CATSDAKVLDTETQYF
TGTGCCACCAGTGATGCCAAGGTTCTAGACACAGAGACCCAGTACTTC
>TRBV7-2|few|.|TRBJ1-2
CASSLLEGSGYGYTF
TGTGCCAGCAGCTTATTGGAGGGGTCGGGCTATGGCTACACCTTC
>TRBV5-1|.|.|TRBJ1-5
CASRLGHDSGQPQHF
TGCGCCAGCAGACTAGGACACGACTCGGGTCAGCCCCAGCATTTT
>TRBV24-1|few|.|TRBJ2-4
CATSELTRLGGATKNIQYF
TGTGCCACCAGTGAGCTTACGCGCCTGGGGGGCGCGACCAAAAACATTCAGTACTTC
>TRBV5-1|.|TRBD1|TRBJ2-7
CASSWDRTPYEQYF
TGCGCCAGCAGCTGGGACAGGACCCCCTACGAGCAGTACTTC
>TRBV7-4|.|TRBD1|TRBJ1-2
CASSPNRDRQQEGYGYTF
TGTGCCAGCAGCCCCAACCGGGACAGGCAGCAAGAGGGCTATGGCTACACCTTC
>TRBV11-2|.|TRBD2|TRBJ2-3
CASSQISWTSGTIRDTQYF
TGTGCCAGCAGTCAAATCTCATGGACTAGCGGGACAATTAGGGATACGCAGTATTTT
>TRBV12-3/TRBV12-4|.|.|TRBJ2-3
CASQQRKTDTQYF
TGTGCCAGCCAGCAGCGGAAGACAGATACGCAGTATTTT
>TRBV20-1|.|.|TRBJ1-2
CSVRDNSFSMGYTF
TGCAGTGTTAGAGATAACAGCTTCTCTATGGGCTACACCTTC
>TRBV20-1|few|.|TRBJ2-2
CSASKTPNTGELFF
TGCAGTGCTTCAAAAACCCCGAACACCGGGGAGCTGTTTTTT
>TRBV7-2|few|.|TRBJ2-5
CASSPMSGEQYF
TGTGCCAGCAGCCCTATGTCCGGAGAGCAGTACTTC